This T cell receptor beta chain was documented in a study of T cells in Graves' hyperthyroidism and ophthalmopathy. Notes on the study in general: Blood also held most thyroid clonotypes expanded beyond 0.001. A 13 V-J signature model discriminated ophthalmopathy versus stable hyperthyroidism.

This clonotype was picked up a small number of times. Its matching antigen is unknown. The CDR3 contains 15 residues. V was cut by 0 bases and J by 4 bases, with 13 bases left in between. The germline V gene has CDR1 DFQATT and CDR2 SNEGSKA (reference sequence). Amplified TCR beta CDR3 regions came from RNA transcripts. The study used the HTBI primer set for a first-round RT-PCR of the TCR CDR3. Each CDR3 protein is one row after TCRdb ran MiXCR on the multiplex PCR reads. There are 300,000 to 450,000 distinct CDR3 sequences in the sample; 17% occur only once, and about a third lies in the top ten. What was sequenced was blood. The chain uses TRBV20-1 and TRBJ2-1; no clear D gene. The receptor was derived from a woman under 40 with Graves' hyperthyroidism that later progressed to Graves' ophthalmopathy. CDR3 sequence reads: CSARDPQHGYNEQFF. Here the CDR3 DNA reads TGCAGTGCTAGAGATCCCCAGCACGGATACAATGAGCAGTTCTTC.